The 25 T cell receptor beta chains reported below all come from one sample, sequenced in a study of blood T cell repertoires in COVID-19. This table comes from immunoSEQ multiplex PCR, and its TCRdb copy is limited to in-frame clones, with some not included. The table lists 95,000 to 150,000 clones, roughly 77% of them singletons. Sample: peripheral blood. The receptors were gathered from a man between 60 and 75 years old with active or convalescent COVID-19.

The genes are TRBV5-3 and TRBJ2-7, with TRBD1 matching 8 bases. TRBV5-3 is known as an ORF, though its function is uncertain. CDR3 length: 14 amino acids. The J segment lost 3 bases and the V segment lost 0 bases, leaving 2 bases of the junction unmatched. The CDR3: CARSLADRDYEQYF. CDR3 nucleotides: TGTGCCAGAAGCTTGGCGGACAGGGACTACGAGCAGTACTTC.

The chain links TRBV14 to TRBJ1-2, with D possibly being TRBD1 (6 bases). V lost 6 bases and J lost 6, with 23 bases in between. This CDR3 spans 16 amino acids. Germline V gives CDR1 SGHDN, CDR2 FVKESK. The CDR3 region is CASSPPGLGGRNGYTF. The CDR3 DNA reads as TGTGCCAGCAGTCCACCCGGGTTGGGGGGGCGAAATGGCTACACCTTC.

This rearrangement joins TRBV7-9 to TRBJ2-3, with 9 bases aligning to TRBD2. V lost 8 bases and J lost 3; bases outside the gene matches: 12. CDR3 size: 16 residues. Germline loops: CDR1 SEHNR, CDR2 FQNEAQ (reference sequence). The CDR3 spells CASGATSSGRTDTQYF. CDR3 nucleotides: TGTGCCAGCGGAGCTACGAGTAGCGGGAGAACAGATACGCAGTATTTT.

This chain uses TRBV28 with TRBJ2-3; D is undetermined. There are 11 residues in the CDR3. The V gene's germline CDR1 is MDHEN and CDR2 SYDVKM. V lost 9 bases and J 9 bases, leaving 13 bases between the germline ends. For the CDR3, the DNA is TGTGCCAGTCAGACCCCCGGGACGCAGTATTTT. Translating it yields CASQTPGTQYF.

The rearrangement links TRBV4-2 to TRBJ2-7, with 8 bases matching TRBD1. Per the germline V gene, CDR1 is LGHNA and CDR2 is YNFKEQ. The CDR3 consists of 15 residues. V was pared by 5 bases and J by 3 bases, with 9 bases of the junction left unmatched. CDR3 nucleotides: TGTGCCAGCAGCTTACAGGACAGGGAAGGCTACGAGCAGTACTTC. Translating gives CASSLQDREGYEQYF.

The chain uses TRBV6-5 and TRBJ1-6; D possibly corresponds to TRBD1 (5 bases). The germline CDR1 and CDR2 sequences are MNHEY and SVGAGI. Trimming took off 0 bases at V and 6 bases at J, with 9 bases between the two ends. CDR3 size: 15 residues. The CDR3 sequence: CASSYSSGINSPLHF. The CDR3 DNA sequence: TGTGCCAGCAGTTACTCGTCAGGGATTAATTCACCCCTCCACTTT.

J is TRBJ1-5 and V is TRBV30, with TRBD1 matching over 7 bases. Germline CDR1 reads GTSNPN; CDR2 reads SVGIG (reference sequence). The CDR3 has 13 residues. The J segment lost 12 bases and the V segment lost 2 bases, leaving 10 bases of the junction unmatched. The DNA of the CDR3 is TGTGCCTGGAGTCCAAACCCAAGGGGGCTCCAGCATTTT. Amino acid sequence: CAWSPNPRGLQHF.

CDR3 nucleotide sequence: TGTGCCAGCAGCTTGTGGGGACGGGAGACCGGGGAGCTGTTTTTT. It encodes CASSLWGRETGELFF. The chain carries TRBV5-5 and TRBJ2-2; TRBD2 is a possible D gene (6 bases). The V gene's germline CDR1 is SGHKS and CDR2 YYEKEE (reference sequence). Deletions cut 1 base from V and 5 bases from J, with 12 bases between. The CDR3 sequence is 15 residues long.

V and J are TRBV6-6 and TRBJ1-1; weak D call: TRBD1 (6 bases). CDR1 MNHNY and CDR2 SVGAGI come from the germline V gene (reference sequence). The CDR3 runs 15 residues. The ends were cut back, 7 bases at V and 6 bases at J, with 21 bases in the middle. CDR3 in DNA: TGTGCCAGCACCCAGGGTCCCTACAGGGTCTCTGAAGCTTTCTTT. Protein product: CASTQGPYRVSEAFF.

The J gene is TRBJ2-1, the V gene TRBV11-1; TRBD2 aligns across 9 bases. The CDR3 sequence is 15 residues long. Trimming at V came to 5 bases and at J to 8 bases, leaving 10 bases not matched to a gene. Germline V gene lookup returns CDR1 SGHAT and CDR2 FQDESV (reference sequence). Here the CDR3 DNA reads TGTGCCAGCAGCCCCGGGGGCGGGAGGGCCGATGAGCAGTTCTTC. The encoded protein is CASSPGGGRADEQFF. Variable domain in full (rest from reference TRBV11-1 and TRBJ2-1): EAEVAQSPRYKITEKSQAVAFWCDPISGHATLYWYRQILGQGPELLVQFQDESVVDDSQLPKDRFSAERLKGVDSTLKIQPAELGDSAMYLCASSPGGGRADEQFFGPGTRLTVL.

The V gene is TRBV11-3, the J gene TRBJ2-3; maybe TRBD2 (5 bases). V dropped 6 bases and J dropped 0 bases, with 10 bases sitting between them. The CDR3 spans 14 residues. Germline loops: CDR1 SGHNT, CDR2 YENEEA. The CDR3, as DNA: TGTGCCAGCAGGAAAGGAGGTAGCACAGATACGCAGTATTTT. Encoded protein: CASRKGGSTDTQYF.

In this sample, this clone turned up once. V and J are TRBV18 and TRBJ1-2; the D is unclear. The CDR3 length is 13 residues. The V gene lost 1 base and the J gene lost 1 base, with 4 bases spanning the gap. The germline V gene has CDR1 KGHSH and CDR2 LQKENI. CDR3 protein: CASSPRSNYGYTF. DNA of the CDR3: TGTGCCAGCTCACCACGCAGTAACTATGGCTACACCTTC.

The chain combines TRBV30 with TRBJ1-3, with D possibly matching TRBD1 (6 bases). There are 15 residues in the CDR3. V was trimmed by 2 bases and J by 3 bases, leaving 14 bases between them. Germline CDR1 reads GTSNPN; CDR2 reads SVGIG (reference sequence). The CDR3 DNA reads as TGTGCCTGGAGTAAAAGGAGGGGGGGTGGAAACACCATATATTTT. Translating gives CAWSKRRGGGNTIYF.

CDR3: CASSFGKNTEAFF. The CDR3 DNA reads as TGTGCCAGCAGCTTCGGGAAGAACACTGAAGCTTTCTTT. The rearrangement uses TRBV7-2 and TRBJ1-1; D is undetermined. Trimming shortened V by 3 bases and J by 1 base, and 6 bases separated the two germline ends. The germline gives CDR1 SGHTA, CDR2 FQGNSA. The CDR3 consists of 13 residues.

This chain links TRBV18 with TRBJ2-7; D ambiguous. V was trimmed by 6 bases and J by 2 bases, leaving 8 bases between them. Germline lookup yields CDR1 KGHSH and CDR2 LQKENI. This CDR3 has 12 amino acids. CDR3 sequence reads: CASSPSAYEQYF. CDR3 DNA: TGTGCCAGCTCCCCCTCGGCCTACGAGCAGTACTTC.

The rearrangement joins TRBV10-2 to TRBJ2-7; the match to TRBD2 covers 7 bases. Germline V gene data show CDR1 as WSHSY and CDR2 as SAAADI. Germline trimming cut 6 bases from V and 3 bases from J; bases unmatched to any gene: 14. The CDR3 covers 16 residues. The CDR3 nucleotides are TGCGCCAGCAGGAACGTAGGTGGCGGGAGTCTCTACGAGCAGTACTTC. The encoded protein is CASRNVGGGSLYEQYF.

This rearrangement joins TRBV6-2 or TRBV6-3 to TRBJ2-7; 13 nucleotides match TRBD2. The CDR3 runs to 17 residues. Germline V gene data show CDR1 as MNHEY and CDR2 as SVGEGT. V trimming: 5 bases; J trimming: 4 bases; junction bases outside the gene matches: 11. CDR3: CASSKPGGLAGLYEQYF. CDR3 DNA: TGTGCCAGCAGTAAACCCGGGGGACTAGCGGGACTATACGAGCAGTACTTC.

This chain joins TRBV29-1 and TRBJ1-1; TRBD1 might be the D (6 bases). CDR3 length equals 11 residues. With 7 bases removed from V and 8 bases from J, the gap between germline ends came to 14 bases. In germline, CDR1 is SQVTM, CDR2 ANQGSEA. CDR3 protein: CSAPRGSEAFF. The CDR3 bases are TGCAGCGCCCCAAGGGGGTCAGAAGCTTTCTTT.

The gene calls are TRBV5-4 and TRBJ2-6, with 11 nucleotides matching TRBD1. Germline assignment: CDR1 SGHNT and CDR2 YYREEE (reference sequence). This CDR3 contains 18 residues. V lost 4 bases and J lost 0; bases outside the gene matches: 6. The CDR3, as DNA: TGTGCCAGCAGCACAAGGACAGGGGGCCTCTCTGGGGCCAACGTCCTGACTTTC. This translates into CASSTRTGGLSGANVLTF.

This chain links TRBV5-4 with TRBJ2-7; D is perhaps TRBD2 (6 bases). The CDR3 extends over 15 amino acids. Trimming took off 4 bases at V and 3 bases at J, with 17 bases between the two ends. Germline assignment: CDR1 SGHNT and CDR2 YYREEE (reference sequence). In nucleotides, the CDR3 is TGTGCCAGCAGCCCCTCCCGTGGGAGGTTCTACGAGCAGTACTTC. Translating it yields CASSPSRGRFYEQYF. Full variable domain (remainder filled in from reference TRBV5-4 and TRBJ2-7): ETGVTQSPTHLIKTRGQQVTLRCSSQSGHNTVSWYQQALGQGPQFIFQYYREEENGRGNFPPRFSGLQFPNYSSELNVNALELDDSALYLCASSPSRGRFYEQYFGPGTRLTVT.

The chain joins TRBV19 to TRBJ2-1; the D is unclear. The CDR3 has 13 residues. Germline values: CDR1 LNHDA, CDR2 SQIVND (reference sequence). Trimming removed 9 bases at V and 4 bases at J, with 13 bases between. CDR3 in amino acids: CASRLSLYNEQFF. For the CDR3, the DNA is TGTGCCAGCCGCCTTAGCCTGTACAATGAGCAGTTCTTC.

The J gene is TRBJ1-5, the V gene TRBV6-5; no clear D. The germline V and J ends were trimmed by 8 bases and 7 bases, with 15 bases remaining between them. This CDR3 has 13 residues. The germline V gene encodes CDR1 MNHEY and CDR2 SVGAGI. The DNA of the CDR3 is TGTGCCAGCGCGTCTGAGGAGGGCCAGCCCCAGCATTTT. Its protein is CASASEEGQPQHF.

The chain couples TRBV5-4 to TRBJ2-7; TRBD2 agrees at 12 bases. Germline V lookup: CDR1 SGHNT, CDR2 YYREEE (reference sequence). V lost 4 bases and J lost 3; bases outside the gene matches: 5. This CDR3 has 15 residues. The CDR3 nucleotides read TGTGCCAGCAGCATTGGACTAGCGGGAAGCTACGAGCAGTACTTC. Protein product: CASSIGLAGSYEQYF.

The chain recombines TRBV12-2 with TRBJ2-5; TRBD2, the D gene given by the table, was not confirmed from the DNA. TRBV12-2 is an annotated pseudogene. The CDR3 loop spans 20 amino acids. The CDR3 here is CASRLLSGTSGRRYQETQYF. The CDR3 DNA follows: TGTGCAAGTCGCTTACTATCCGGGACTAGCGGAAGGAGGTACCAAGAGACCCAGTACTTC.

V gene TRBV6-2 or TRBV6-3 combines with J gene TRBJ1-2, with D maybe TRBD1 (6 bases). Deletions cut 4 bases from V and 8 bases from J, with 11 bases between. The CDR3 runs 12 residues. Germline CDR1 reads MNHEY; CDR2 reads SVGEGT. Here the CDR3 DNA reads TGTGCCAGCAGTTTAAACAGGGACGGCTACACCTTC. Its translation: CASSLNRDGYTF.